This TCR beta chain was identified in a study of T cell responses to AZD1222 COVID-19 vaccine. Whole-study findings and limits: The peak T cell response came first, and repertoires were sampled only after it.

The CDR3 is 11 amino acids. Germline CDR1 LNHDA, CDR2 SQIVND (reference sequence). Trimming shortened V by 6 bases and J by 3 bases, and 4 bases separated the two germline ends. A few counts support this clone. Its target is not known. Libraries were prepared by immunoSEQ multiplex PCR; TCRdb keeps only in-frame clonotypes and omits some of them. This sample yields around 99,000 clones, of which around 87% are seen a single time; about 4% belongs to the top ten. The receptor's source is an adult who received the AZD1222 COVID-19 vaccine. This specimen was peripheral blood, taken 28 days after the second AZD1222 dose. V is TRBV19 and J is TRBJ2-3; no definite D call. This chain's CDR3 is CASRGTDTQYF. The CDR3 DNA is TGTGCCAGTAGGGGGACAGATACGCAGTATTTT. Full variable domain (missing parts from reference TRBV19 and TRBJ2-3): DGGITQSPKYLFRKEGQNVTLSCEQNLNHDAMYWYRQDPGQGLRLIYYSQIVNDFQKGDIAEGYSVSREKKESFPLTVTSAQKNPTAFYLCASRGTDTQYFGPGTRLTVL.